This T cell receptor beta chain was identified in a study of CD8+ T cells in alopecia areata (dated by TCRdb to about 2018). General notes on the study: Treated patients were enrolled in an open-label pilot trial of oral tofacitinib, 5 to 10 mg twice daily, for moderate-to-severe alopecia areata. Tofacitinib was administered for 6 to 18 months, and 6 months of follow-up off drug were then conducted to assess delayed response and recurrence. In both human patients and the C3H/HeJ mouse model, the study applied high-throughput TCRbeta sequencing to look at T cell clonal expansion in alopecia areata. On the human side, TCRbeta sequencing was run on scalp tissue and on sorted CD4+ and CD8+ peripheral blood T cells from healthy controls and from alopecia areata patients with either patchy or totalis/universalis disease. Tofacitinib-treated patients had biopsies at baseline and at 4 and 24 weeks of treatment, with a later scalp biopsy in several patients. Scalp clonality was compared among normal scalp (n=4), patchy alopecia areata scalp (n=8), and alopecia totalis/universalis scalp (n=8). The RNA source kit depended on sample type: the PAXgene miRNA kit for fixed scalp, the miRNeasy kit for PBMCs, and the RNeasy kit for mouse skin. TCRbeta CDR3 regions were amplified by immunoSEQ multiplex PCR using 35 Vbeta forward and 13 Jbeta reverse primers. The research as a whole found: Compared with normal scalp, lesional scalp, particularly in alopecia totalis/universalis, had higher clonality and more expanded CD8+ clones, which suggests antigenic drive. TCR sequences shared between patients were less clear than in mice, possibly partly because of HLA diversity in the patient population. Scalp TCR repertoire analysis is complicated because resident alphabeta T cells in normal human skin are also sequenced, whereas mouse skin is dominated by gammadelta T cells.

From cysteine to phenylalanine, the CDR3 is 14 amino acids long. The retained sequence is limited to the CDR3, 42 bases, with the frame set at the first base. The junction shows trimming of 6 bases on V and 2 bases on J, and the gene matches do not reach 3 bases of it. From the germline V gene, CDR1 is ENHRY and CDR2 is SYGVKD. The time point label on this specimen signifies: baseline before oral tofacitinib. Lesional scalp punch biopsies and peripheral blood were obtained from alopecia areata patients. After PBMCs were isolated by density centrifugation and stained for CD3, CD4 and CD8, a FACSAria was used to sort CD4+ and CD8+ T cells. The library was prepared using the immunoSEQ multiplex PCR assay. For TCR sequencing, RNA was extracted from every sample and reverse transcribed into cDNA to serve as template. SuperScript III was used for first-strand cDNA synthesis, primed with a 2:1 mix of oligo-dT and random hexamers. A synthetic immune receptor repertoire was used to gauge amplification bias, and whatever bias remained was removed computationally. As for the original processing: Raw reads were preprocessed to remove errors, and CDR3 was defined by IMGT conventions from the conserved cysteine to phenylalanine. Clonality was computed by normalizing Shannon entropy by log2 of the number of productive unique TCRs and subtracting the result from 1. Whether each scalp clone was CD4 or CD8 was inferred by checking scalp TCRbeta sequences against the CD4 and CD8 repertoires from sorted blood. TCRdb holds this immuneACCESS table with in-frame rearrangements only. Some clones are missing; in checked studies, unresolved V genes explain under half, and the rest has no known cause. The DNA gave D and trimming, while V, J and clone size come from that table. The sample table records some 210,000 clones; approximately 61% of these occur just once. More than 0.4% of the sample belongs to the ten largest clones.

With regard to this clone: Its antigen is still unknown. The input lacks base qualities; no much larger clone sits a single base away.

The receptor was isolated from a human donor with alopecia areata. Sequencing was performed on CD4+ T cells sorted from blood, taken at week 0. The rearrangement joined TRBV10-3 to TRBJ2-3, and TRBD1 matches 9 of the central bases. The CDR3 in this case is CAIRIQGATDTQYF. The DNA is TGTGCCATCAGGATACAGGGGGCCACAGATACGCAGTATTTT.